This T cell receptor beta chain was recorded in a study of preoperative IRX-2 immunotherapy in early breast cancer. The CDR3 runs 16 residues. With 0 bases clipped from V and 8 bases from J, the junction kept 5 bases outside the gene matches. Germline V gives CDR1 SGHRS, CDR2 YFSETQ. Treatment defined: preoperative locoregional IRX-2 cytokine immunotherapy. Patients received preoperative, locoregional IRX-2 cytokine immunotherapy in a phase Ib study. Assay: immunoSEQ multiplex PCR; the TCRdb copy retains only in-frame clones and omits some. This sample has approximately 24,000 clones; around four fifths occur once, and the top ten carry 1% to 1.5%.

The TCR was taken from a human donor with breast cancer. The chain joins TRBV5-1 to TRBJ1-6; TRBD1 matches at 10 bases. The input for sequencing was lymph node tissue, taken after IRX-2 immunotherapy. The CDR3, as DNA: TGCGCCAGCAGCTTGGCTGGACAGGGGGTCGATTCACCCCTCCACTTT. This sequence encodes CASSLAGQGVDSPLHF.